The TCR beta chain under discussion was sequenced for a study of early T cells in non-severe SARS-CoV-2 infection. Whole-study context: Sequenced material consisted of bulk RNA (from unsorted whole blood), and chains were unpaired.

This clonotype was observed at least ten times. The antigen is undetermined. Whole-study findings and limits: Matching results from VDJdb favored anti-spike CD8 responses, leaving private and CD4 specificities undetected.

Researchers tagged individual cDNA molecules with unique molecular identifiers. TCRdb itself ran the 5' RACE reads through MiXCR, one entry per CDR3 protein. The data hold around 57,000 distinct CDR3 sequences, with about a tenth observed a single time. The sample consisted of whole blood. This receptor was taken from an adult who was a healthcare worker with PCR-confirmed SARS-CoV-2 infection or an uninfected control (not recorded which).

CDR3 amino acids: CASSLVGSSYEQYF. Written as DNA, the CDR3 is TGTGCCAGCAGCTTAGTGGGTAGTTCCTACGAGCAGTACTTC. The chain recombines TRBV7-2 with TRBJ2-7, with unresolved D. V dropped 1 base and J dropped 1 base, with 8 bases sitting between them. The V gene's germline CDR1 is SGHTA and CDR2 FQGNSA. This CDR3 comprises 14 residues.